Below are 6 T cell receptor beta chains sequenced from a single sample in a study of metastatic and nonmetastatic thyroid tumors. Prior to thyroid surgery, none of the patients had received any treatment. MiXCR reprocessed the PCR reads for TCRdb. This sample yields about 5,900 clones, of which approximately 30% are seen a single time; about 25% belongs to the top ten. What was sequenced was adjacent normal tissue. The origin of the receptors is a male donor with papillary thyroid cancer or a benign thyroid nodule (not recorded which). Some clones in this sample may be carry-over from other donors' samples.

This clone was seen only a few times. This rearrangement joins TRBV6-1 to TRBJ2-7; D is unresolved. Trimming pared 6 bases from V and 6 bases from J, leaving 15 bases between. Germline assignment: CDR1 MNHNS and CDR2 SASEGT. The CDR3 has 13 residues. CDR3 region: CASSPPARAEQYF. CDR3 coding DNA: TGTGCCAGCAGCCCTCCGGCCCGGGCCGAGCAGTACTTC.

V is TRBV11-2 and J is TRBJ2-7, with TRBD1 matching over 8 bases. CDR3 length: 19 residues. The V segment lost 1 base and the J segment 0 bases; nucleotides outside the gene matches: 14. Germline V lookup: CDR1 SGHAT, CDR2 FQNNGV. CDR3 residues: CASSLGRGGTGLLSYEQYF. The DNA for the CDR3 is TGTGCCAGCAGCTTAGGCCGAGGTGGGACAGGTCTTCTCTCCTACGAGCAGTACTTC.

This clone has just a few counts. The J gene is TRBJ2-1, the V gene TRBV20-1; D unresolved. Germline V lookup: CDR1 DFQATT, CDR2 SNEGSKA (reference sequence). V dropped 0 bases and J dropped 8 bases, with 17 bases sitting between them. This CDR3 is 15 amino acids long. CDR3 sequence: CSARDWQEAQHEQFF. CDR3 nucleotides: TGCAGTGCTAGAGATTGGCAAGAAGCCCAACATGAGCAGTTCTTC.

The chain couples TRBV10-3 to TRBJ2-7, with D perhaps matching TRBD1 or TRBD2 (6 bases each). CDR1 and CDR2 from the germline V gene are ENHRY and SYGVKD. The V end lost 6 bases, the J end lost 0 bases, and 18 bases lay between the germline ends. This CDR3 comprises 16 residues. CDR3 region: CAIRRQQGLSSYEQYF. CDR3 coding DNA: TGTGCCATCAGGCGGCAACAGGGACTTAGCTCCTACGAGCAGTACTTC.

The gene calls are TRBV20-1 and TRBJ1-6; no clear D. Germline CDR1 DFQATT, CDR2 SNEGSKA (reference sequence). Trimming took off 3 bases at V and 8 bases at J, with 14 bases between the two ends. This CDR3 is 14 amino acids long. CDR3 sequence: CSASLHQEYSPLHF. The CDR3 DNA is TGCAGTGCTAGCCTACACCAAGAGTATTCACCCCTCCACTTT.

As DNA, the CDR3 is TGTGCCACTGGACAGGGAAGAAATGAGCAGTTCTTC. Protein product: CATGQGRNEQFF. The rearrangement links TRBV24-1 to TRBJ2-1; 8 bases are shared with TRBD1. Per germline, CDR1 KGHDR and CDR2 SFDVKD. V lost 10 bases and J lost 7; bases outside the gene matches: 5. The CDR3 covers 12 residues.